This T cell receptor beta chain is drawn from a study of neoadjuvant anti-PD-1 for oral cavity cancer. On the study more broadly: Patients mostly received three to four biweekly nivolumab doses at 3 mg/kg before surgery.

The length of the CDR3 is 14 residues. Per germline, CDR1 SEHNR and CDR2 FQNEAQ (reference sequence). Deletions cut 3 bases from V and 4 bases from J, with 12 bases between. Study results and limitations: PBMC Gini-index clonality exceeded responders' in non-responders post-nivolumab.

Blood cells were analyzed directly, without culture or expansion. The repertoire was sequenced with immunoSEQ multiplex PCR; TCRdb's copy has only in-frame clones and lacks some. This table holds tens of thousands of clones, about 83% found once. A few counts support this clone. Its cognate antigen is unknown. This sequence originates from a person aged 40 to 85 with oral cavity squamous cell carcinoma. The chain carries TRBV7-9 and TRBJ1-2; D is perhaps TRBD1 (6 bases). Source: PBMCs, taken before nivolumab (anti-PD-1) treatment. CDR3 sequence reads: CASSLDSLSYGYTF. As DNA, the CDR3 is TGTGCCAGCAGCTTGGACAGTTTGTCCTATGGCTACACCTTC.